This T cell receptor (beta chain) stems from a study of blood T cells in healthy people across ages. Healthy Caucasians from Russia aged roughly 6 to 95 served as donors. Study-wide points: Naive CD4+ cell counts and diversity both ran higher in long-lived than in aged donors.

Note on this clonotype: Its target is unknown.

V lost 5 bases and J lost 6; bases outside the gene matches: 5. This CDR3 contains 13 residues. PCR was performed a second time for about 7 to 12 cycles using a sample-barcoded 5' primer and a J-beta primer mix. TCRdb re-derived calls from the 5' RACE reads in MiXCR, one entry per CDR3 protein. Of about 780,000 distinct CDR3 sequences in the sample, approximately 24% are singletons; the top ten hold less than 3.5%. In addition, the sample was reused for a study of T cells of mothers and their children. That publication notes: The TCR beta CDR3 read count exceeded 9.5 million for each mother and was 2.5 million to 3 million for each child.

This sequence was found in a boy aged 5-17 years in good health. The chain joins TRBV12-3 or TRBV12-4 to TRBJ1-2, with 8 bases lining up with TRBD1. The sample was blood. DNA for the CDR3: TGTGCCAGCAGTCGGGACAGGCAGAATGGCTACACCTTC. Encoded protein: CASSRDRQNGYTF.